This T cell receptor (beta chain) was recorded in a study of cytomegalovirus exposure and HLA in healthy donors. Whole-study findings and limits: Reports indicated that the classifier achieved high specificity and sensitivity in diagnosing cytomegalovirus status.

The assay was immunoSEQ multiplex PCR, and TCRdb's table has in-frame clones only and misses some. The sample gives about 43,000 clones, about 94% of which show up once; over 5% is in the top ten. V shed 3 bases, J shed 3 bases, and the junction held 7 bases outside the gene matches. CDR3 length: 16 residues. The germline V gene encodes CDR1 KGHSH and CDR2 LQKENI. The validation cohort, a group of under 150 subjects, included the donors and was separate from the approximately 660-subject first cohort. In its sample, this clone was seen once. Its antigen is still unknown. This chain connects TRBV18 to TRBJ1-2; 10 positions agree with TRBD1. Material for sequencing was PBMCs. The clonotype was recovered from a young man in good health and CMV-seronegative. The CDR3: CASSPKTGTGDYGYTF. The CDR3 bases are TGTGCCAGCTCACCCAAAACCGGGACAGGGGACTATGGCTACACCTTC. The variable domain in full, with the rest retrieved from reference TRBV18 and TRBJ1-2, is NAGVMQNPRHLVRRRGQEARLRCSPMKGHSHVYWYRQLPEEGLKFMVYLQKENIIDESGMPKERFSAEFPKEGPSILRIQQVVRGDSAAYFCASSPKTGTGDYGYTFGSGTRLTVV.